The present T cell receptor beta chain was sequenced within a study of T cell responses to AZD1222 COVID-19 vaccine. General observations from the study: Repertoire samples came only from after the peak T cell response. Among those given AZD1222, only six were seropositive at baseline. Reports indicate that nearly half of spike-specific TCRs are directed at unmutated variant regions.

In the case of this clone: Its antigen is unknown.

CDR1 is MNHEY and CDR2 is SVGAGI in the germline V gene. Between the trimmed V and J ends, which lost 7 bases and 0 bases, there was a span of 7 bases. This CDR3 is 12 amino acids long. TCRdb's table, derived via immunoSEQ multiplex PCR, lists solely in-frame clones and lacks some. The sample has 80,000 or so clones, roughly nine tenths seen once. The sequence was obtained from an adult in good health. Sequenced here: peripheral blood, sampled on day 0 of AZD1222 vaccination. The chain recombines TRBV6-5 with TRBJ2-7; no clear D. The chain's CDR3 is CASISASYEQYF. CDR3 sequence (DNA): TGTGCCAGCATTTCGGCCTCCTACGAGCAGTACTTC.